Detailed here is one TCR beta chain. The antigen is undetermined. The source of the sample is a study of shared clonotypes between healthy human individuals. Across the whole study: Three CD4 naive, three CD4 memory, two CD8 naive and one CD8 memory plate were used per donor.

Selected positively for CCR7 and CD45RO-negative, naive CD8 cells excluded terminally differentiated effector memory CD45RA+ cells. V lost 7 bases, J lost 3 bases, and 21 bases stayed unmatched. Germline V gene data show CDR1 as SGHRS and CDR2 as YFSETQ. The CDR3 spans 19 residues. General study results and limits: The expectation was that sequencing depth would affect clonotype sharing among donors. Generation probabilities were higher for clonotypes shared across all four sorted-subset donors than for unshared ones.

Genomic DNA belonging to each subset was distributed in equal measure over several immunoSEQ plates. The table came from immunoSEQ multiplex PCR; TCRdb's copy has only in-frame clones and leaves some out. This table holds 450,000 to 700,000 clones, just under 97% found once. The chain employs TRBV5-1 and TRBJ2-7, with 11 bases matching TRBD1. The sequenced material came from naive CD8+ T cells sorted from blood. This receptor was identified in a woman aged 25 to 39 in good health. CDR3 in amino acids: CASRTTPLRTGGHHYEQYF. CDR3 DNA sequence: TGCGCCAGCCGAACCACACCTCTTAGGACAGGGGGCCATCACTACGAGCAGTACTTC.